This T cell receptor (beta chain) was recovered during a study of blood T cell repertoires in COVID-19 (dated by TCRdb to 2020 to 2022). In the study overall: Collaborator samples came from the United States, Italy and Spain and covered acute and convalescent phases of COVID-19. Deeply sampled blood TCRbeta repertoires from subjects exposed to, actively infected with, or recovered from COVID-19 were included in the dataset. The prospective study material was composed of cDNA or gDNA derived from T cells, B-cell-depleted T cells, or PBMCs. The repertoires were made available in a free public database intended to serve as a resource for research on the immune response to SARS-CoV-2. Where available, HLA class I and class II types were obtained from metadata supplied by the sample provider rather than from assay-based typing. Nearly every sample came with metadata listing a de-identified subject ID, COVID-19 status, age in years and sex. Samples were obtained from the ongoing ImmuneRACE study (first 160 participants) and from over a thousand subjects provided by 6 global collaborators.

To note about this clone: Its cognate antigen has yet to be identified. No base quality information exists; no much larger clone differs at one position.

Summary of the overall study and its limitations: Clinical and demographic metadata were provided uncurated, with the amount varying by source and participant.

The collaborating institutions used their own protocols to collect whole blood in K2EDTA tubes. For TCRbeta analysis, collaborators shipped samples in one of three forms: frozen whole blood, isolated PBMCs, or DNA extracted from either of those sample types. TCRbeta CDR3 regions were amplified from genomic DNA using the immunoSEQ Assay, a bias-controlled multiplex PCR. The published analysis was carried out like this. The number of nucleated cells in each sample was estimated from the amplification of reference gene primers within the assay. To quantify the absolute abundance of each unique TCRbeta CDR3 rearrangement, sequence reads were collapsed and filtered. For each sample, productive Simpson clonality was calculated as the square root of Simpson's diversity index across productive rearrangements. This is the immuneACCESS table as TCRdb keeps it, with only in-frame sequences that have V and J called. A part of the clones is gone; compared with another copy, unresolved V genes explain less than half, and the rest is unexplained. V, J and clone size were drawn from that table, and D and trimming were deduced from the DNA. This sample gives about 180,000 clones in total; around four fifths of them show up just once. The top ten clonotypes cover 6.5% to 8% of the sample.

Looking up the germline V gene yields CDR1 SQVTM and CDR2 ANQGSEA. Counted from cysteine to phenylalanine, this CDR3 has 13 amino acids. Here the CDR3 DNA is all that survives: 39 bases in frame from base 1. V loses 0 bases at its end and J loses 7 bases; junction bases beyond the gene matches: 5. The chain was built from TRBV29-1 and TRBJ2-5; 7 central bases correspond to TRBD2. Sequencing input: peripheral blood. The receptor comes from a man aged 70 or older with active or convalescent COVID-19. CDR3 region: CSVEDASGATQYF. The sequenced DNA is TGCAGCGTTGAAGATGCCAGCGGGGCGACCCAGTACTTC.